This is a list of T cell receptor beta chains from one sample in a study of T cell responses to AZD1222 COVID-19 vaccine. The method was immunoSEQ multiplex PCR; TCRdb's version includes in-frame clones alone and lacks a portion of them. The sample records approximately 130,000 clones, 75% to 90% being singletons. Here the sequenced sample was peripheral blood, taken on day 0 of AZD1222 vaccination. These receptors were obtained from an adult in good health. The CDR3 runs from the conserved cysteine through the conserved F or W. D genes are given only for firm matches. The size field is filled for only some rows; it gives once, few, many or a size class.

TRBJ2-1	19	TRBD1	TRBV7-6	once	CASSLVGVLDRGLVYEQFF	TGTGCCAGCAGTTTAGTAGGCGTACTTGACAGGGGGCTAGTATATGAGCAGTTCTTC
TRBJ1-6	14	-	TRBV7-2	few	CASSLQGKGSPLHF	TGTGCCAGCAGCTTACAGGGGAAGGGTTCACCCCTCCACTTT
TRBJ2-5	12	-	TRBV6-5	-	CASRTNQETQYF	TGTGCCAGCAGGACAAACCAAGAGACCCAGTACTTC
TRBJ2-7	15	-	TRBV18	-	CASSPGGQLSYEQYF	TGTGCCAGCTCACCTGGAGGACAGCTTTCCTACGAGCAGTACTTC
TRBJ2-3	15	TRBD2	TRBV5-5	-	CASSLSSGSADTQYF	TGTGCCAGCAGCTTAAGTAGCGGGAGCGCAGATACGCAGTATTTT
TRBJ2-7	15	-	TRBV5-4	-	CASSLALGRGYEQYF	TGTGCCAGCAGCTTGGCCTTGGGGAGAGGCTACGAGCAGTACTTC
TRBJ1-2	12	-	TRBV12-3/TRBV12-4	-	CASTIGSGGYTF	TGTGCCAGCACGATCGGATCGGGTGGCTACACCTTC
TRBJ1-3	16	-	TRBV7-9	-	CASSLAGALPGNTIYF	TGTGCCAGCAGCTTAGCGGGGGCCCTGCCTGGAAACACCATATATTTT
TRBJ2-3	16	TRBD2	TRBV19	-	CASSTSGTSVPDTQYF	TGTGCCAGTAGTACATCCGGGACTAGCGTGCCAGATACGCAGTATTTT
TRBJ2-7	14	TRBD2	TRBV7-2	-	CASSGGTTTYEQYF	TGTGCCAGCAGCGGGGGGACTACGACCTACGAGCAGTACTTC
TRBJ2-1	14	-	TRBV24-1	-	CATSDPSQGNEQFF	TGTGCCACCAGTGATCCATCTCAGGGCAATGAGCAGTTCTTC
TRBJ1-5	13	-	TRBV6-5	-	CASSYTLPGPQHF	TGTGCCAGCAGTTACACTCTACCCGGGCCCCAGCATTTT
TRBJ2-7	15	-	TRBV6-5	-	CASKEGVLPSYEQYF	TGTGCCAGCAAAGAGGGGGTACTCCCCTCCTACGAGCAGTACTTC
TRBJ2-7	14	TRBD1	TRBV5-1	-	CASSLQGNSYEQYF	TGCGCCAGCAGCTTACAGGGGAACTCCTACGAGCAGTACTTC
TRBJ1-2	14	-	TRBV6-5	-	CASSYLQGNYGYTF	TGTGCCAGCAGTTACTTGCAGGGGAACTATGGCTACACCTTC
TRBJ1-2	15	-	TRBV7-6	-	CASSYSAGPNYGYTF	TGTGCCAGCAGCTACAGTGCTGGGCCGAACTATGGCTACACCTTC
TRBJ2-7	14	TRBD1	TRBV7-2	once	CASSSYRDRAEQYF	TGTGCCAGCAGCTCATATCGGGACAGGGCCGAGCAGTACTTC
TRBJ1-1	15	-	TRBV20-1	-	CSASGMEGMKTEAFF	TGCAGTGCTAGTGGGATGGAGGGGATGAAGACTGAAGCTTTCTTT